The clone carrying this T cell receptor beta chain was recorded at least ten times. Its ends do not fully match the called genes, so a read error is possible. The germline V gene encodes CDR1 SGHTA and CDR2 FQGNSA. The CDR3 totals 15 residues. Using RNA template, CDR3s of TCR alpha and beta were amplified with iRepertoire arm-PCR. A single record per CDR3 protein comes from TCRdb applying MiXCR to the multiplex PCR reads. The table shows approximately 110,000 distinct CDR3 sequences, with roughly 25% occurring only once. The sample belongs to a study of glioma-infiltrating T cells. This clonotype originated in a human donor with low-grade glioma or glioblastoma, undergoing nonglioma brain surgery, or in good health (not recorded which). V and J are TRBV7-2 and TRBJ1-2; 7 nucleotides align to TRBD1. What was sequenced was glioma tissue, nonneoplastic brain tissue, or PBMCs (not recorded which). The chain's CDR3 is CASSLFQGVNSGYTF. The CDR3 bases are TGTGCCAGCAGCTTGTTCCAGGGGGTTAACTCTGGCTACACCTTC.